This T cell receptor beta chain was captured in a study of identical twins. Via MiXCR, TCRdb re-called the 5' RACE reads, giving one row per CDR3 protein. The sample yields about 340,000 distinct CDR3 sequences, roughly 9% seen once. The sample holds many counts of this clonotype. Sequenced sample: naive T cells sorted from blood. This clonotype was obtained from a woman between 50 and 59 years old in good health.

CDR3 loop: CASSQVGGNEQFF. CDR3 coding DNA: TGTGCCAGCAGCCAAGTTGGGGGAAATGAGCAGTTCTTC. This chain joins TRBV3-1 and TRBJ2-1; D possibly uses TRBD1 or TRBD2 (5 bases each). Germline loops: CDR1 LGHDT, CDR2 YNNKEL (reference sequence). Trimming pared 1 base from V and 7 bases from J, leaving 8 bases between. The CDR3 extends over 13 amino acids.